This TCR beta chain was sequenced in a study of T cells in Graves' hyperthyroidism and ophthalmopathy (dated by TCRdb to the late 2010s). General notes on the study: Peripheral blood was sampled at the time of initial diagnosis, prior to any treatment. TCR V-J signatures able to tell the groups apart were searched for in a discovery cohort of 90 to 100 patients, of whom 43 had Graves' ophthalmopathy and 57 had stable Graves' hyperthyroidism. Whether ophthalmopathy could be predicted prospectively was tested in an independent validation cohort made up of 18 to 20 hyperthyroidism patients plus 17 patients who later progressed to ophthalmopathy. For training and testing, the 100 or so patients in the discovery cohort were randomly divided in a 7:3 ratio. In addition, the study compared T-cell repertoires in thyroid tissue and in blood from about six Graves' hyperthyroidism patients. Once sampling was done, hyperthyroidism patients were given methimazole at a starting dose of 30 mg daily, whereas ophthalmopathy patients were given high-dose intravenous methylprednisolone. TCR Vbeta CDR3 sequencing of some 140 peripheral blood samples (43 ophthalmopathy, roughly 72 hyperthyroidism and about 17 progressor patients) is reported in the paper.

The TCR beta CDR3 regions were amplified from RNA transcripts. For the first round of RT-PCR on the TCR CDR3, the HTBI primer set was used together with the Qiagen OneStep RT-PCR kit. A second multiplex PCR round built the libraries, followed by size selection and purification. Sequencing of the libraries was done on an Illumina HiSeq2000 using paired-end 100 bp reads. The study's own analysis went as follows. SOAPnuke was used to process the raw data, throwing out any read that contained adapters or uncalled bases, had a mean Phred below 15, or lacked an exact constant-primer or identifier match. COPE v1.2.5 was used to merge high-quality paired reads, and clonotypes were defined as unique nucleotide sequences. Clonotypes were aligned to IMGT TRBV, TRBD and TRBJ reference segments using MiTCR v1.1. The analysis included only V-J combinations with a frequency above 0.0001, which together covered more than 99% of the repertoires. The TCS score was defined as F50 (clonal expansion) divided by E x V (chaos), with BLOSUM62-based TCRdist calculated between CDR3 peptides within each V-J. Welch's t-statistics and random forest reduced fewer than 550 V-J features to about 13, which were used in a naive Bayes classifier (R e1071). TCRdb itself trimmed the public reads at Q25 with fastp, ran MiXCR and retained productive beta chains. Each entry is one CDR3 protein sequence, shown with its most common DNA and genes. V and J calls and clone size were set by TCRdb, not the authors. The sample table lists more than 350,000 distinct CDR3 sequences, 17% of them with a count of one. Clones ranked in the top ten supply 30% to 40% of the sample.

Hyperthyroidism patients were newly diagnosed, had a disease duration of under 2 months, and were aged 18 to 65 years. The study excluded patients with uncontrolled infections, other autoimmune diseases, pregnancy or lactation. Clinical symptoms, serum thyroxine and TRAb, thyroid ultrasound, and orbital computed tomography formed the basis for the diagnoses. For progressor patients, blood was drawn at the first diagnosis of hyperthyroidism, before any ophthalmopathy symptoms had appeared. PBMCs were isolated from approximately 10 ml of fresh peripheral blood by Ficoll-Paque density gradient centrifugation. Patients classed as progressors first received a Graves' hyperthyroidism diagnosis and then went on to develop ophthalmopathy during follow-up. Total RNA was extracted using Trizol reagent, and RNA quality was assessed on an Agilent 2100 Bioanalyzer. This clonotype was recorded many times. Its antigen remains unidentified. No base quality information exists; no much larger clone differs at one position.

The CDR3 goes from the cysteine to the phenylalanine over 16 residues. CDR3 DNA is the only sequence kept; it has 48 bases, read in frame from the first base. From the germline V gene (reference sequence), CDR1 is SGHAT and CDR2 is FQDESV. V gives up 6 bases and J gives up 8 bases, and the segment between their germline ends measures 23 bases. Paper-wide results and their limitations: A model built on a 13 V-J signature distinguished ophthalmopathy from stable hyperthyroidism, reaching over 85% sensitivity and about 81% specificity in cross-validation and 80%/75% in testing. Sample size was not statistically predetermined, and blinding of investigators to group allocation was not performed. Blood samples also contained most of the expanded thyroid clonotypes (frequency above 0.001), which suggests that blood repertoires may reflect thyroid immune responses. In validation, the model predicted progression to ophthalmopathy with around 71% sensitivity and about 73% specificity, a median of approximately 6.7 months before onset.

The specimen was blood. This clonotype originated in a woman aged 25 to 39 with Graves' hyperthyroidism that later progressed to Graves' ophthalmopathy. Here the chain combines TRBV11-1 and TRBJ2-1; the D gene is perhaps TRBD1, from 6 matching bases. The CDR3: CASRPTGLSHTDEQFF. The bases read TGTGCCAGCAGACCCACAGGGTTGTCCCATACCGATGAGCAGTTCTTC.